This T cell receptor (beta chain) was sequenced in a study of blood T cell repertoires in COVID-19. Study summary: COVID-19 samples collected from the United States, Italy and Spain covered acute and convalescent phases.

The CDR3 contains 15 residues. V lost 0 bases and J 4 bases, leaving 13 bases between the germline ends. CDR1 and CDR2 from the germline V gene are LNHNV and YYDKDF (reference sequence). Participants were aged about 18 to 100 years from around 24 US areas. Clinical history as reported by participants underpinned cohort assignment. In the original workflow: Estimation of nucleated cell counts was performed using reference gene primer amplification. Some clones are missing from TCRdb's copy, which holds only in-frame ones; the method was immunoSEQ multiplex PCR. Clonal size and the V and J genes are those of that table, whereas D and trimming came from the DNA. The table has hundreds of thousands of clones, nearly 90% seen once.

The V gene is TRBV15, the J gene TRBJ2-7; D unresolved. The clonotype was recovered from a woman aged 35 to 49 with acute COVID-19. The sequenced sample consisted of PBMCs or T cells enriched from blood (not recorded which). The CDR3 spells CATSREMGKIYEQYF. DNA of the CDR3: TGTGCCACCAGCAGAGAGATGGGCAAAATATACGAGCAGTACTTC.